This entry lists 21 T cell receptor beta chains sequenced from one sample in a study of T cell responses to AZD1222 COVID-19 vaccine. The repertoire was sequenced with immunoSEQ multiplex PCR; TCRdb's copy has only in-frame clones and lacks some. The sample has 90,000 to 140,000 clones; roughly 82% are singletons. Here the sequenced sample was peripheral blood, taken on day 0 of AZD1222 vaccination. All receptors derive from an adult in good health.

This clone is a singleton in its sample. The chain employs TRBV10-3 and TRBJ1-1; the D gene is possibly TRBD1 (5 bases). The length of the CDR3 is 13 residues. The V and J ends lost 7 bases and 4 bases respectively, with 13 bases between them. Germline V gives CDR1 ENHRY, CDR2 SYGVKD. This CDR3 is CAIKTEAVTEAFF. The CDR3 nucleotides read TGTGCCATCAAGACAGAGGCTGTCACTGAAGCTTTCTTT.

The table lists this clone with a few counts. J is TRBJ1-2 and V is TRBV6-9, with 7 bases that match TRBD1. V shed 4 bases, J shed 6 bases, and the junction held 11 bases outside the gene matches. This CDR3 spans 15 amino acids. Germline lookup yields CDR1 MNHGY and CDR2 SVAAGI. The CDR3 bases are TGTGCCAGCAGTTCCATACCCGGGACAGCCGATGGCTACACCTTC. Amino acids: CASSSIPGTADGYTF.

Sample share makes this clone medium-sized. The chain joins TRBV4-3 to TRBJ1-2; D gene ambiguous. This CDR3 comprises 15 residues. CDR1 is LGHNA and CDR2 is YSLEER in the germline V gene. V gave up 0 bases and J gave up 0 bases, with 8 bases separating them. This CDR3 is CASSQDLTTNYGYTF. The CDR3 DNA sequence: TGCGCCAGCAGCCAAGATCTGACCACTAACTATGGCTACACCTTC.

CDR3 sequence (DNA): TGTGCCAGTAGAACGGACAGGGCCGTTATATCACCCCTCCACTTT. Its translation: CASRTDRAVISPLHF. The V call is TRBV19, the J call TRBJ1-6; 8 bases align to TRBD1. From germline, CDR1 is LNHDA and CDR2 SQIVND (reference sequence). The ends lost 6 bases at V and 10 bases at J; junction bases unmatched: 11. This CDR3 has 15 amino acids.

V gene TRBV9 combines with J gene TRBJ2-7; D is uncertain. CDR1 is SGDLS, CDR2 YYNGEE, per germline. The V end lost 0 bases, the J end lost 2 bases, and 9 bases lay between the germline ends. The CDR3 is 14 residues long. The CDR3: CASSVASGPYEQYF. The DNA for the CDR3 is TGTGCCAGCAGCGTAGCCAGTGGACCCTACGAGCAGTACTTC. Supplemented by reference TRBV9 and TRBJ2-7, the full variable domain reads DSGVTQTPKHLITATGQRVTLRCSPRSGDLSVYWYQQSLDQGLQFLIQYYNGEERAKGNILERFSAQQFPDLHSELNLSSLELGDSALYFCASSVASGPYEQYFGPGTRLTVT.

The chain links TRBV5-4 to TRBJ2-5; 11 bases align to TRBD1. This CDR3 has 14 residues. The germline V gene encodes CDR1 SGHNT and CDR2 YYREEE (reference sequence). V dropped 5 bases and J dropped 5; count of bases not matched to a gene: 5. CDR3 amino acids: CASSLDRGLETQYF. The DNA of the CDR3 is TGTGCCAGCAGTCTGGACAGGGGGCTGGAGACCCAGTACTTC. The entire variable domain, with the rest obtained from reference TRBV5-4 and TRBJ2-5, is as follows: ETGVTQSPTHLIKTRGQQVTLRCSSQSGHNTVSWYQQALGQGPQFIFQYYREEENGRGNFPPRFSGLQFPNYSSELNVNALELDDSALYLCASSLDRGLETQYFGPGTRLLVL.

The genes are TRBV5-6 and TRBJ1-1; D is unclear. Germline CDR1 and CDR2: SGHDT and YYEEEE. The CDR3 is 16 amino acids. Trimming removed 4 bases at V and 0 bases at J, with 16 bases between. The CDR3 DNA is TGTGCCAGCAGCCTTGGGGAGATCCTTATGAACACTGAAGCTTTCTTT. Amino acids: CASSLGEILMNTEAFF.

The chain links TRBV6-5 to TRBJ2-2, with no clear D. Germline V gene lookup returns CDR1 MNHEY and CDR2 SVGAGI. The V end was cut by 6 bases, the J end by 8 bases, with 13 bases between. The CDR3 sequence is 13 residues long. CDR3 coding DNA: TGTGCCAGCAGAGACCTCTCCGTTGGGGAGCTGTTTTTT. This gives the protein CASRDLSVGELFF.

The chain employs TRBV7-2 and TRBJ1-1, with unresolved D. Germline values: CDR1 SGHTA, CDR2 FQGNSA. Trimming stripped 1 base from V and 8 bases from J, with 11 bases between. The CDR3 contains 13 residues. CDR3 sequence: CASSLGVGQEAFF. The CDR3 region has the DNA TGTGCCAGCAGCTTAGGGGTTGGTCAGGAAGCTTTCTTT.

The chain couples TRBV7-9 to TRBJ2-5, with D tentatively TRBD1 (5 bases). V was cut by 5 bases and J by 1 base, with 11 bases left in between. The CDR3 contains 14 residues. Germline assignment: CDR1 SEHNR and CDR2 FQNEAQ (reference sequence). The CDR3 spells CASSPRTPQETQYF. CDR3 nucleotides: TGTGCCAGCAGCCCTAGGACACCCCAAGAGACCCAGTACTTC.

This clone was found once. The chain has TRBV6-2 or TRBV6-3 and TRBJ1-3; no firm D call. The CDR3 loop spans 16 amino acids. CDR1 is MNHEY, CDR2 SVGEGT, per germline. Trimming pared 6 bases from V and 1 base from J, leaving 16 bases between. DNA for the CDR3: TGTGCCAGCAGCCAGGACTACCGCTATTCTGGAAACACCATATATTTT. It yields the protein CASSQDYRYSGNTIYF.

The CDR3 is CASSSTGARNLWDYTF. The CDR3 nucleotides read TGTGCCAGCAGCTCGACAGGCGCTCGGAATCTATGGGACTACACCTTC. V usage is TRBV5-6 and J usage is TRBJ1-2; TRBD1 is a possible D gene (6 bases). Trimming cost V 3 bases and J 10 bases, with 25 bases left between them. The CDR3 has 16 residues. CDR1 and CDR2 (germline): SGHDT, YYEEEE.

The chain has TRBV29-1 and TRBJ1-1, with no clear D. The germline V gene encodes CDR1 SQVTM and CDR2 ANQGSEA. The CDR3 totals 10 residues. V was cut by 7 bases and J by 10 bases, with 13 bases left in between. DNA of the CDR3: TGCAGCGCTGAGACCCGTCGAGCTTTCTTT. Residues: CSAETRRAFF.

CDR3 coding DNA: TGTGCCAGCAGCTTAGGATCAGGGGAGGGCTACGAGCAGTACTTC. Translation gives CASSLGSGEGYEQYF. This chain connects TRBV7-2 to TRBJ2-7; tentative D call: TRBD2 (7 bases). V gave up 1 base and J gave up 3 bases, with 13 bases separating them. CDR3 length: 15 residues. The germline V gene encodes CDR1 SGHTA and CDR2 FQGNSA.

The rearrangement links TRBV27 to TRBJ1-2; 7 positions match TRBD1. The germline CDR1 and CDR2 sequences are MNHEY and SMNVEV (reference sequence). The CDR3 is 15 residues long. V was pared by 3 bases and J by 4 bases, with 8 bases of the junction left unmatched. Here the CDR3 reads CASSFVNRGGYGYTF. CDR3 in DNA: TGTGCCAGCAGTTTTGTGAACAGGGGCGGCTATGGCTACACCTTC.

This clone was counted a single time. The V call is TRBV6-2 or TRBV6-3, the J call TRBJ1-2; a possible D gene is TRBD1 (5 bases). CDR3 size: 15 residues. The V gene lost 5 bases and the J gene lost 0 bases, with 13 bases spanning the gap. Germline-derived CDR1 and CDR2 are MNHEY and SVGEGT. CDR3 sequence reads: CASSQPGTANYGYTF. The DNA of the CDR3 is TGTGCCAGCAGTCAACCGGGGACGGCTAACTATGGCTACACCTTC.

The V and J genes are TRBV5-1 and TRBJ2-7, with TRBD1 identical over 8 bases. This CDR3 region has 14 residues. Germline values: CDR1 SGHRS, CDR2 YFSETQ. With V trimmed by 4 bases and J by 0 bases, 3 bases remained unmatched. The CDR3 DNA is TGCGCCAGCAGCAGGGGGACAGGCTCCTACGAGCAGTACTTC. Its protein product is CASSRGTGSYEQYF.

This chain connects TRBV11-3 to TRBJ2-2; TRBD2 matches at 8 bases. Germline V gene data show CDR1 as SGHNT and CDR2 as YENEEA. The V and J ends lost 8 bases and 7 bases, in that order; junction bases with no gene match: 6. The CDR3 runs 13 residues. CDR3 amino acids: CASRSGGHGELFF. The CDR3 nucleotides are TGTGCCAGCCGGAGCGGGGGTCACGGGGAGCTGTTTTTT. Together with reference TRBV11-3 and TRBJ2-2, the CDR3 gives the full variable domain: EAGVVQSPRYKIIEKKQPVAFWCNPISGHNTLYWYLQNLGQGPELLIRYENEEAVDDSQLPKDRFSAERLKGVDSTLKIQPAELGDSAVYLCASRSGGHGELFFGEGSRLTVL.

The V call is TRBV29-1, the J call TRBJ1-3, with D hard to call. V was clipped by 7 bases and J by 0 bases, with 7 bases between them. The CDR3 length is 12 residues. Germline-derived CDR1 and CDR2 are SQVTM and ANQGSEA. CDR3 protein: CSGESSGNTIYF. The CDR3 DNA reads TGCAGCGGTGAGAGCTCTGGAAACACCATATATTTT.

The CDR3 here is CASSLGRTGVTGELFF. In nucleotides, the CDR3 is TGCGCCAGCAGCTTGGGACGGACAGGGGTGACCGGGGAGCTGTTTTTT. The chain joins TRBV4-1 to TRBJ2-2; TRBD1 matches at 9 bases. Trimming cost V 5 bases and J 5 bases; bases outside gene matches: 9. The CDR3 extends over 16 amino acids. Germline CDR1 MGHRA, CDR2 YSYEKL.

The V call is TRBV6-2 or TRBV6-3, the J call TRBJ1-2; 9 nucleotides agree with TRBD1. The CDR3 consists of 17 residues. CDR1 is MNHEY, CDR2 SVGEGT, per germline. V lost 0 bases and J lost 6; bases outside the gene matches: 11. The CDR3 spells CASSYSGTQGALNGYTF. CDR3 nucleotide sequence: TGTGCCAGCAGTTACTCTGGAACACAGGGGGCGCTTAATGGCTACACCTTC.